One and the same sample provided the 17 T cell receptor beta chains below, sequenced in a study of T cells in Graves' hyperthyroidism and ophthalmopathy. RNA transcripts provided the source from which TCR beta CDR3 regions were amplified. First-round RT-PCR targeting the TCR CDR3 was performed with the HTBI primer set. TCRdb reprocessed the multiplex PCR reads via MiXCR and lists one record per CDR3 protein. The sample comprises hundreds of thousands of distinct CDR3 sequences, around 14% of which are singletons, and 9.2% rests with the top ten. The sequencing input was blood. Receptors originate from a young woman with Graves' hyperthyroidism.

This clonotype has ten or more counts. This may be a read error, as it is one base from a much larger clone. The V and J genes are TRBV5-1 and TRBJ2-1, with D maybe TRBD2 (6 bases). CDR1 SGHRS and CDR2 YFSETQ come from the germline V gene. The CDR3 covers 14 residues. The CDR3 sequence is CASSGGEPYSEQFF. Here the CDR3 DNA reads TGCGCCAGCAGCGGAGGGGAGCCTTACAGTGAGCAGTTCTTC.

This clonotype was seen a few times. The chain links TRBV19 to TRBJ2-2, with D perhaps TRBD2 (5 bases). V lost 0 bases and J lost 6, with 5 bases in between. Germline loops: CDR1 LNHDA, CDR2 SQIVND (reference sequence). The CDR3 is 13 residues long. Here the CDR3 reads CASSIDGAGELFF. The CDR3 coding sequence is TGTGCCAGTAGTATAGACGGGGCCGGGGAGCTGTTTTTT.

V gene TRBV12-3 or TRBV12-4 combines with J gene TRBJ2-7; 7 nucleotides match TRBD2. The CDR3 is 14 residues long. The V segment lost 2 bases and the J segment 3 bases; nucleotides outside the gene matches: 4. CDR3 in amino acids: CASSLTSAYYEQYF. The CDR3 coding sequence is TGTGCCAGCAGTTTAACTAGCGCATACTACGAGCAGTACTTC.

The table lists this clonotype with many counts. The chain couples TRBV3-1 to TRBJ2-3; 8 positions agree with TRBD2. Germline V gives CDR1 LGHDT, CDR2 YNNKEL (reference sequence). The V gene end was trimmed by 5 bases and the J gene end by 0 bases; junction bases not matched to a gene: 4. This CDR3 is built from 15 residues. CDR3: CASSISGTSTDTQYF. CDR3 sequence (DNA): TGTGCCAGCAGCATTAGCGGGACTAGCACAGATACGCAGTATTTT.

This clonotype was observed a handful of times. The chain recombines TRBV28 with TRBJ2-2, with 7 bases aligning to TRBD2. CDR1 is MDHEN, CDR2 SYDVKM, per germline. This CDR3 is built from 16 residues. V was clipped by 3 bases and J by 1 base; unmatched bases: 5. The CDR3 sequence: CASSLGGILNTGELFF. The CDR3 nucleotides are TGTGCCAGCAGTTTGGGGGGGATCCTGAACACCGGGGAGCTGTTTTTT.

This clonotype was detected a few times. V and J are TRBV19 and TRBJ2-5; D is unresolved. Trimming removed 0 bases from V and 4 bases from J, with 12 bases in between. The germline CDR1 and CDR2 sequences are LNHDA and SQIVND (reference sequence). This CDR3 comprises 15 residues. CDR3 region: CASSIDPAMGETQYF. CDR3 DNA sequence: TGTGCCAGTAGTATAGATCCCGCTATGGGAGAGACCCAGTACTTC.

The chain links TRBV18 to TRBJ1-6, with D tentatively TRBD1 (5 bases). The V and J ends lost 7 bases and 5 bases respectively, with 24 bases between them. The V gene's germline CDR1 is KGHSH and CDR2 LQKENI. CDR3 length: 18 amino acids. The CDR3: CASLPYRTPGRDNSPLHF. The CDR3 coding sequence is TGTGCCAGCTTACCGTACAGGACCCCGGGACGAGATAATTCACCCCTCCACTTT.

The chain has TRBV6-6 and TRBJ2-2, with 11 bases fitting TRBD1. The CDR3 loop spans 19 amino acids. CDR1 is MNHNY, CDR2 SVGAGI, per germline (reference sequence). V lost 1 base, J lost 1 base, and 8 bases stayed unmatched. CDR3 nucleotides: TGTGCCAGCAGTTACTATGGGGGCGGGACAGGGGGGAACACCGGGGAGCTGTTTTTT. Protein: CASSYYGGGTGGNTGELFF.

This clonotype was recorded a few times. This chain links TRBV7-3 with TRBJ1-5; 7 bases map to TRBD1. The CDR3 consists of 19 residues. Germline V gene data show CDR1 as SGHTA and CDR2 as FQGTGA. The J segment lost 2 bases and the V segment lost 3 bases, leaving 16 bases of the junction unmatched. CDR3 DNA sequence: TGTGCCAGCAGCTTGTGCAGGGGGGACCGATCGTTTTGCAATCAGCCCCAGCATTTT. Amino acids: CASSLCRGDRSFCNQPQHF.

The rearrangement joins TRBV20-1 to TRBJ2-1, with TRBD1 matching 9 bases. This CDR3 has 17 residues. With 1 base clipped from V and 10 bases from J, the junction kept 17 bases outside the gene matches. Germline V gene data show CDR1 as DFQATT and CDR2 as SNEGSKA (reference sequence). DNA of the CDR3: TGCAGTGCTAGAGGTCAGGGCAGGGGGACAGGGTACGGAGAGCAGTTCTTC. Protein sequence: CSARGQGRGTGYGEQFF.

Remarks on this clonotype: A much more abundant neighbour one base away suggests this may be a read error. The chain joins TRBV5-1 to TRBJ2-1, with D perhaps assigned TRBD1 or TRBD2 (5 bases each). CDR1 SGHRS and CDR2 YFSETQ come from the germline V gene. The CDR3 covers 12 residues. CDR3 residues: CASSFGAADQFF. In nucleotides, the CDR3 is TGTGCCAGCAGCTTCGGGGCAGCGGATCAGTTCTTC.

This clonotype was counted at least ten times. The chain couples TRBV18 to TRBJ2-3, with D maybe TRBD2 (5 bases). Germline V lookup: CDR1 KGHSH, CDR2 LQKENI. Trimming took off 5 bases at V and 0 bases at J, with 12 bases between the two ends. This CDR3 contains 15 residues. The CDR3 here is CASSGAVPSTDTQYF. The DNA of the CDR3 is TGTGCCAGCTCAGGAGCGGTTCCTAGCACAGATACGCAGTATTTT. The variable domain in full, completed from reference TRBV18 and TRBJ2-3, reads NAGVMQNPRHLVRRRGQEARLRCSPMKGHSHVYWYRQLPEEGLKFMVYLQKENIIDESGMPKERFSAEFPKEGPSILRIQQVVRGDSAAYFCASSGAVPSTDTQYFGPGTRLTVL.

This clonotype came up many times. This chain uses TRBV24-1 with TRBJ2-3, with TRBD2 as a possible D gene (5 bases). Germline assignment: CDR1 KGHDR and CDR2 SFDVKD. V was pared by 9 bases and J by 2 bases, with 11 bases between. The CDR3 runs 13 residues. The CDR3 DNA reads TGTGCCACCGCCCCAGCGGACACAGATACGCAGTATTTT. Protein: CATAPADTDTQYF.

This clonotype came up many times. V is TRBV15 and J is TRBJ2-1; the match to TRBD2 covers 16 bases. CDR3 size: 17 residues. The J segment lost 4 bases and the V segment lost 2 bases, leaving 2 bases of the junction unmatched. CDR1 is LNHNV and CDR2 is YYDKDF in the germline V gene (reference sequence). The CDR3 DNA is TGTGCCACCAGCAGACAGGGACTAGCGGGAGGGTACAATGAGCAGTTCTTC. Residues: CATSRQGLAGGYNEQFF.

This clonotype was detected many times. The rearrangement uses TRBV7-2 and TRBJ2-1, with D possibly being TRBD2 (5 bases). V lost 0 bases, J lost 10 bases, and 10 bases lay in between. Per germline, CDR1 SGHTA and CDR2 FQGNSA. This CDR3 is built from 13 residues. CDR3 sequence reads: CASSLAPRLEQFF. CDR3 DNA: TGTGCCAGCAGCTTAGCCCCTCGACTAGAGCAGTTCTTC.

At least ten counts were recorded for this clonotype. The chain joins TRBV28 to TRBJ1-2, with unresolved D. Trimming cost V 7 bases and J 10 bases, with 19 bases left between them. From germline, CDR1 is MDHEN and CDR2 SYDVKM. The CDR3 has 13 residues. CDR3 DNA: TGTGCCAGCACCCGGGGTAGGCAGGCCGTCTACACCTTC. Its translation is CASTRGRQAVYTF.

Many counts were recorded for this clonotype. The chain is built from TRBV6-1 and TRBJ1-5; no clear D. Trimming took 2 bases from V and 7 from J, leaving 15 bases between them. The CDR3 sequence is 15 residues long. Germline-derived CDR1 and CDR2 are MNHNS and SASEGT. The CDR3 spells CASSEYSRVGQPQHF. CDR3 nucleotide sequence: TGTGCCAGCAGTGAATATTCGAGGGTCGGCCAGCCCCAGCATTTT.